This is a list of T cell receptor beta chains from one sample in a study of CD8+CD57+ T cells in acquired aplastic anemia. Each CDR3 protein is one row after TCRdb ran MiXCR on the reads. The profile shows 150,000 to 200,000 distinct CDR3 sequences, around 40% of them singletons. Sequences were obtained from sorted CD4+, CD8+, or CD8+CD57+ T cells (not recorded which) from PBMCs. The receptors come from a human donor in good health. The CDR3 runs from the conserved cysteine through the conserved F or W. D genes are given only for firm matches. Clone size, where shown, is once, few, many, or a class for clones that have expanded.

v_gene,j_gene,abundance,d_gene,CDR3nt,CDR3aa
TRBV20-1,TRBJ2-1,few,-,TGCAGTGCTAGCGGGCTAGATAGCGGCTCCTACAATGAGCAGTTCTTC,CSASGLDSGSYNEQFF
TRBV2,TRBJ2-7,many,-,TGTGCCAGCAGTGTTAAGTACGAGCAGTACTTC,CASSVKYEQYF
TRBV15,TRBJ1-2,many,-,TGTGCCACCAACAGAGGTGGAGAAAGAAACTATGGCTACACCTTC,CATNRGGERNYGYTF
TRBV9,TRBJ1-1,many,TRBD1,TGTGCCAGCAGCGGAGGGACGGACAGGGCCATGAACACTGAAGCTTTCTTT,CASSGGTDRAMNTEAFF
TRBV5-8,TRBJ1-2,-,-,TGTGCCAGCAGCTCCCTGACGATCCCTGTAGACTACACCTTC,CASSSLTIPVDYTF
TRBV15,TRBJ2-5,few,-,TGTGCCACCAGCAGAGATTCAGGGGTAGAGACCCAGTACTTC,CATSRDSGVETQYF
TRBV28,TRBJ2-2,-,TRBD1,TGCGCCAGCAGTTTGGGGGACAGGGTAGCCACCGGGGAGCTGTTTTTT,CASSLGDRVATGELFF
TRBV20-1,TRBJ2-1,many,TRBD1,TGCAGTGCTACGGGACAGGGATTGGGTGAGCAGTTCTTC,CSATGQGLGEQFF
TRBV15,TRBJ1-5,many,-,TGTGCCACCAGCAGAGATACCGGGTTGCAGCACAATCAGCCCCAGCATTTT,CATSRDTGLQHNQPQHF
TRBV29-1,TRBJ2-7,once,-,TGCAGCGTCGGCCGTCGGGGGGCCCTTGAGGGGCAGTACTTC,CSVGRRGALEGQYF
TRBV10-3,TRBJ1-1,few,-,TGTGCCATCAGCGGGAGGGGAGCTGAAGCTTTCTTT,CAISGRGAEAFF
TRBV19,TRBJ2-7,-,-,TGTGCCAGTAGCCCAGCGGGTAGCTCCTACGAGCAGTACTTC,CASSPAGSSYEQYF
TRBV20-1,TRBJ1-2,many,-,TGCAGTGCTTGGGACACGGTCTATGGCTACACCTTC,CSAWDTVYGYTF
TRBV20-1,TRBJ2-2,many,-,TGCAGTGCATCGGGACATCAGAACACCGGGGAGCTGTTTTTT,CSASGHQNTGELFF
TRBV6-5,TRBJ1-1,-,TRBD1,TGTGCCAGCAGTTACTACACGACAGGGAGCACTGAAGCTTTCTTT,CASSYYTTGSTEAFF
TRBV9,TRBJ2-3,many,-,TGTGCCAGCAGCGTAGAAGGGAATCGGCCAGATACGCAGTATTTT,CASSVEGNRPDTQYF
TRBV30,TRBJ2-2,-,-,TGTGCCTGGAGTAAAACGGAGATGAACACCGGGGAACTGTTTTTT,CAWSKTEMNTGELFF
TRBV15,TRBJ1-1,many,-,TGTGCCACCAGCAAACCCCGGGGGGGCCTCCTTACTGAAGCTTTCTTT,CATSKPRGGLLTEAFF
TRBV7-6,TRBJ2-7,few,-,TGTGCCAGCAGCCCGTTCGGGCCCTACGAGCAGTACTTC,CASSPFGPYEQYF
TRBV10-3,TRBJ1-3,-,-,TGTGCCGCACTGAGTCTGAGAAGCACCATATATTTT,CAALSLRSTIYF
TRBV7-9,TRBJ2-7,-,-,TGTGCCAGCAGCTTAAGGGGTAGATACGAGCAGTACTTC,CASSLRGRYEQYF
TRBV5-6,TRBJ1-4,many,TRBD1,TGTGCCAGCAGCCGTCTGACAGGGTCGGGTGAAAAACTGTTTTTT,CASSRLTGSGEKLFF
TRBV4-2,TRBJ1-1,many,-,TGTGCCAGCAGCCAAGAGGGCAGGGGGAACACTGAAGCTTTCTTT,CASSQEGRGNTEAFF
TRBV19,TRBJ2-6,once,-,TGTGCCAGTACCAGGGGCGGGAAGGCTGGGGCCAACGTCCTGACTTTC,CASTRGGKAGANVLTF